This passage covers 17 T cell receptor beta chains from one sample sequenced in a study of metastatic and nonmetastatic thyroid tumors. Patients underwent thyroid surgery, and none had received any treatment before it. TCRdb reprocessed the PCR reads using MiXCR. The sample records just over 20,000 clones, about 15% being singletons. Sequenced: blood. These receptors were collected from a female donor with papillary thyroid cancer or a benign thyroid nodule (not recorded which). Some clones in this sample may be carry-over from other donors' samples.

V usage is TRBV6-1 and J usage is TRBJ1-3, with D perhaps matching TRBD1 (5 bases). CDR3 length: 14 residues. Trimming took off 6 bases at V and 5 bases at J, with 14 bases between the two ends. Germline V lookup: CDR1 MNHNS, CDR2 SASEGT. The CDR3 spells CASRETAARNTIYF. Written as DNA, the CDR3 is TGTGCCAGCAGGGAGACAGCGGCCAGAAACACCATATATTTT.

This clone is deemed medium-sized. The chain uses TRBV6-2 or TRBV6-3 and TRBJ2-1; 7 bases match TRBD2. Germline CDR1 MNHEY, CDR2 SVGEGT. CDR3 length: 16 residues. With 4 bases clipped from V and 2 bases from J, the junction kept 8 bases outside the gene matches. The DNA of the CDR3 is TGTGCCAGCAGTTCACTAGCGCTCATAGCCTACAATGAGCAGTTCTTC. Translation gives CASSSLALIAYNEQFF.

This clone was recorded many times. The chain recombines TRBV28 with TRBJ1-1; no reliable D call. Germline CDR1 MDHEN, CDR2 SYDVKM. Trimming took off 4 bases at V and 5 bases at J, with 8 bases between the two ends. The CDR3 sequence is 12 residues long. The CDR3 DNA reads TGTGCCAGCAGTTACGCGGGAACTGAAGCTTTCTTT. Amino acids: CASSYAGTEAFF.

Comments on this clone: This sequence may be a read error, since a much larger clone differs from it by one base. This chain uses TRBV5-3 with TRBJ1-1, with TRBD1 matching 8 bases. TRBV5-3 is an ORF; its function is uncertain. The CDR3 length is 18 residues. The CDR3 bases are TGTGCCAGTAGCTCACATCAGGGGGCGAGCGGGATGAACACTGAAGCTTTCTTT. Translated, it gives CASSSHQGASGMNTEAFF.

This clone was found a few times. The CDR3 does not end in the conserved phenylalanine or tryptophan, so this is likely a read error. The V call is TRBV28, the J call TRBJ1-2, with a weak D call TRBD1 (5 bases). The CDR3 length is 12 residues. The germline CDR1 and CDR2 sequences are MDHEN and SYDVKM. CDR3 protein: CASSLTAYGYTS. The CDR3 DNA sequence: TGTGCCAGTAGTTTGACAGCGTATGGCTACACCTCC.

This clone rates as medium-sized. The chain has TRBV6-5 and TRBJ2-1, with TRBD1 matching 7 bases. The CDR3 totals 14 residues. The J segment lost 9 bases and the V segment lost 2 bases, leaving 7 bases of the junction unmatched. The V gene's germline CDR1 is MNHEY and CDR2 SVGAGI. The CDR3 here is CASSYRGGVGEQFF. CDR3 nucleotides: TGTGCCAGCAGTTACCGAGGGGGCGTCGGTGAGCAGTTCTTC.

On this clone: This CDR3 fails to terminate in the conserved phenylalanine or tryptophan, so it likely reflects a read error. The chain uses TRBV5-1 and TRBJ2-2; tentative D call: TRBD2 (5 bases). Germline CDR1 SGHRS, CDR2 YFSETQ. CDR3 size: 14 residues. DNA of the CDR3: TGCGCCAGCAGCTTGGAGGCGATCACCGGGGAACTGTTTTCT. Its protein is CASSLEAITGELFS.

This clone was counted only a few times. This sequence joins TRBV6-1 and TRBJ1-2, with D possibly matching TRBD1 (6 bases). V shed 0 bases and J shed 7 bases, with 18 bases lying between them. Germline V gives CDR1 MNHNS, CDR2 SASEGT. CDR3 length: 16 amino acids. CDR3 region: CASSEAIGGGLIGYTF. CDR3 sequence (DNA): TGTGCCAGCAGTGAAGCGATTGGTGGGGGGCTAATTGGCTACACCTTC.

The sample holds many counts of this clone. Different DNA sequences within this sample yield the same CDR3. The chain is built from TRBV11-2 and TRBJ1-1, with D tentatively TRBD1 (5 bases). Germline CDR1 SGHAT, CDR2 FQNNGV. The CDR3 extends over 13 amino acids. Trimming took off 6 bases at V and 0 bases at J, with 8 bases between the two ends. The DNA of the CDR3 is TGTGCCAGCAGTCAGGGTCTGAACACTGAAGCTTTCTTT. It yields the protein CASSQGLNTEAFF.

This clone was picked up many times. The chain couples TRBV2 to TRBJ2-3; 9 positions match TRBD2. Trimming cost V 10 bases and J 5 bases; bases outside gene matches: 13. The CDR3 sequence is 15 residues long. Germline CDR1 is SNHLY and CDR2 is FYNNEI. The CDR3 here is CATRSGGGAGDTQYF. The CDR3 region has the DNA TGTGCCACCAGGAGCGGCGGGGGGGCCGGAGATACGCAGTATTTT.

At least ten counts were recorded for this clone. J is TRBJ2-2 and V is TRBV20-1; a possible D gene is TRBD1 (6 bases). Trimming took off 4 bases at V and 6 bases at J, with 9 bases between the two ends. The CDR3 covers 12 residues. CDR1 DFQATT and CDR2 SNEGSKA come from the germline V gene (reference sequence). The CDR3 is CSATRQAGELFF. In DNA form, the CDR3 reads TGCAGTGCTACAAGACAGGCCGGGGAGCTGTTTTTT.

V is TRBV28 and J is TRBJ1-6; a possible D gene is TRBD1 (5 bases). The germline CDR1 and CDR2 sequences are MDHEN and SYDVKM. The CDR3 runs to 13 residues. V lost 6 bases, J lost 14 bases, and 17 bases lay in between. The CDR3 region is CASRTTDLMALHF. The CDR3 coding sequence is TGTGCCAGCAGGACGACAGACCTCATGGCCCTCCACTTT.

The gene calls are TRBV28 and TRBJ2-7, with 7 bases aligning to TRBD1. The CDR3 sequence is 13 residues long. The junction had 4 bases not matched to a gene; V was cut back by 3 bases and J by 5 bases. CDR1 is MDHEN, CDR2 SYDVKM, per germline. CDR3 in DNA: TGTGCCAGCAGTTTGAGGGGGCTCCACGAGCAGTACTTC. Its protein is CASSLRGLHEQYF.

This clone is deemed medium-sized. Other DNA sequences in the same sample also yield this CDR3. The gene calls are TRBV28 and TRBJ1-2; perhaps TRBD1 as D (5 bases). This CDR3 contains 11 residues. V shed 4 bases and J shed 8 bases, with 8 bases lying between them. The germline V gene encodes CDR1 MDHEN and CDR2 SYDVKM. The CDR3 sequence is CASSWGYGYTF. In nucleotides, the CDR3 is TGTGCCAGCAGTTGGGGGTACGGCTACACCTTC.

This clone was counted ten times or more. The chain is built from TRBV2 and TRBJ1-1; a possible D gene is TRBD1 (6 bases). The germline CDR1 and CDR2 sequences are SNHLY and FYNNEI. This CDR3 has 13 residues. The V end was cut by 4 bases, the J end by 10 bases, with 16 bases between. The CDR3 DNA follows: TGTGCCAGCAGTGGAGTACAGGGCGGGCGAGCTTTCTTT. Translating gives CASSGVQGGRAFF.

This clone is medium-sized within its sample. The chain joins TRBV6-1 to TRBJ1-4; TRBD1 matches at 11 bases. J lost 0 bases, V lost 6 bases, and 0 bases had no gene match. Germline V gene data show CDR1 as MNHNS and CDR2 as SASEGT. There are 15 residues in the CDR3. This chain's CDR3 is CASRGQGATNEKLFF. CDR3 nucleotide sequence: TGTGCCAGCAGGGGACAGGGGGCAACTAATGAAAAACTGTTTTTT.

This clone was detected ten times or more. Other nucleotide sequences from this sample produce the same CDR3. The chain uses TRBV7-8 and TRBJ2-7, with D possibly matching TRBD2 (7 bases). Germline CDR1 is SGHVS and CDR2 is FQNEAQ. CDR3 length equals 16 residues. Deletions cut 2 bases from V and 3 bases from J, with 17 bases between. The CDR3 is CASSLSGSGGLYEQYF. CDR3 bases: TGTGCCAGCAGCTTAAGTGGCTCCGGGGGGCTCTACGAGCAGTACTTC.